The clone carrying this T cell receptor beta chain has a single count. Its specificity is not known. A much larger clone differs by one base, so this may be a read error. These data originate in a study of Graves' ophthalmopathy and Graves' hyperthyroidism. Whole-study context: Peripheral blood samples were taken at initial diagnosis, before any treatment. Overall study results and limits: The majority of expanded thyroid clonotypes above 0.001 frequency also occurred in blood.

PBMCs were obtained from about 10 ml of fresh peripheral blood. The authors amplified TCR beta CDR3 regions, and they did so from RNA transcripts for repertoire sequencing. Second-round multiplex PCR followed a first-round RT-PCR using HTBI primers. TCRdb passed the multiplex PCR reads through MiXCR, listing each CDR3 protein once. Of around 600,000 distinct CDR3 sequences listed, just over 40% were seen once; the top ten hold over 2.5%. The source of this sequence is an adult man with Graves' ophthalmopathy. The specimen was peripheral blood.

CDR3 sequence reads: CASIRDRKNTEAFF. CDR3 in DNA: TGTGCCAGCATACGGGACAGGAAGAACACTGAAGCTTTCTTT. The chain recombines TRBV2 with TRBJ1-1, with TRBD1 matching 8 bases. Trimming took 7 bases from V and 1 from J; bases not matched to a gene: 5. CDR1 is SNHLY and CDR2 is FYNNEI in the germline V gene. The CDR3 loop spans 14 amino acids.